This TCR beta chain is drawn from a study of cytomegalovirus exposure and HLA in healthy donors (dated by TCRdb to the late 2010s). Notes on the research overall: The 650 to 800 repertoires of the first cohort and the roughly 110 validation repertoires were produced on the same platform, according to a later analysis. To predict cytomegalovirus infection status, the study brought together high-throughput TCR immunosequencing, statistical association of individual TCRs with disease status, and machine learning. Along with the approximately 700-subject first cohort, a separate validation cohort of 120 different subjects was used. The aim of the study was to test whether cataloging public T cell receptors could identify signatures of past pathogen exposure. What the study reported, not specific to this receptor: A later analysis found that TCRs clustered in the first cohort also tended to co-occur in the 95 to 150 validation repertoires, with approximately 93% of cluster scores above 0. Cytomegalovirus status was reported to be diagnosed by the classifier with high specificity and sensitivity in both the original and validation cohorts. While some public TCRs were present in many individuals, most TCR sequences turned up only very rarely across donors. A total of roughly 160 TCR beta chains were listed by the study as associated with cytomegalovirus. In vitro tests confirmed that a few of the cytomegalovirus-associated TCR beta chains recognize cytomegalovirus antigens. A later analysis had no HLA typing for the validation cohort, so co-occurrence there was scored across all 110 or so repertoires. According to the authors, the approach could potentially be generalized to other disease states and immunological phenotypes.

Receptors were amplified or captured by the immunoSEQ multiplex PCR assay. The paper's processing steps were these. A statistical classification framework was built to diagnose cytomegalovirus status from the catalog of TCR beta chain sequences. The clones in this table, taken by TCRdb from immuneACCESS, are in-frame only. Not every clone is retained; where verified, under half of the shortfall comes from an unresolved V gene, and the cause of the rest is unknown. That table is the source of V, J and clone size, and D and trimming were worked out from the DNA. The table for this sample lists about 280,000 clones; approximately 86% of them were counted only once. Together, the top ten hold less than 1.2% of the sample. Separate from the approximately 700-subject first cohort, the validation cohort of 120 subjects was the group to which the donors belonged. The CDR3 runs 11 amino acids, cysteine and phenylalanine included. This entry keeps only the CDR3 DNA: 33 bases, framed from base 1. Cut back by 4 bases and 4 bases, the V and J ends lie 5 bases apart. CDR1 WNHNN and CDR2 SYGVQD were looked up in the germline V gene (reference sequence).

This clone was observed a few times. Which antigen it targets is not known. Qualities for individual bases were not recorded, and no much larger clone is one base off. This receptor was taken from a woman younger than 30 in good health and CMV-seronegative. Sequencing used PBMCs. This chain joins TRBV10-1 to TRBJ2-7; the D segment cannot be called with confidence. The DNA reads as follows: TGCGCCAGCAGTGGTCAATACGAGCAGTACTTC. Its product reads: CASSGQYEQYF.